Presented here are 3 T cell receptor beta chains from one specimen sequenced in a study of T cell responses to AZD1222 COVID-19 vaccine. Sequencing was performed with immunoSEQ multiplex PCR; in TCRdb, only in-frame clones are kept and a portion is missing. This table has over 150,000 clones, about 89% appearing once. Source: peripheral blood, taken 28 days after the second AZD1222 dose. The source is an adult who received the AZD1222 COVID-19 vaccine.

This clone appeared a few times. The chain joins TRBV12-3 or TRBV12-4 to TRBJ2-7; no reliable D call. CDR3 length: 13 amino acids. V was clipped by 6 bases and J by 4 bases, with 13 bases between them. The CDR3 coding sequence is TGTGCCAGCAGCTGGGCTGCGGTTTACGAGCAGTACTTC. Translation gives CASSWAAVYEQYF.

The CDR3 protein is CASLRETQYF. CDR3 in DNA: TGTGCCTCACTCCGGGAGACCCAGTACTTC. The chain is built from TRBV2 and TRBJ2-5; D uncertain. Germline V gene lookup returns CDR1 SNHLY and CDR2 FYNNEI. With 11 bases removed from V and 5 bases from J, the gap between germline ends came to 9 bases. The CDR3 totals 10 residues.

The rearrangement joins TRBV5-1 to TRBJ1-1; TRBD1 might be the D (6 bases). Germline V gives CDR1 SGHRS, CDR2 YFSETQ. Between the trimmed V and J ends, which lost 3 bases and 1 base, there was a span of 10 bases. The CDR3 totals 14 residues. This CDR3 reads CASSSPGQNTEAFF. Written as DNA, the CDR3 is TGCGCCAGCAGCTCGCCGGGACAGAACACTGAAGCTTTCTTT.